The source of this TCR beta chain is a study of beta chain features in type 1 diabetes. On the study more broadly: Cell yields, age and gender were similar between patients and healthy donors. Broader study findings: Shortening of TCRB CDR3s, moderate but significant, appeared in all four CD4+ subsets of Type 1 diabetes patients. Small HLA sub-analyses could not settle whether HLA shapes TCRB rearrangement. In comparison with healthy donors, patients had naive, central memory and Treg TCRB repertoires that appeared more similar.

This clone appeared a few times. The antigen is undetermined. What was sequenced were expressed TCRB transcripts, since all of the isolated RNA had been reverse transcribed. Sequenced by immunoSEQ multiplex PCR; TCRdb stores in-frame clones only, minus some. This table holds 120,000 to 150,000 clones, approximately 10% found once. CDR1 is SGHAT and CDR2 is FQNNGV in the germline V gene. The CDR3 length is 13 residues. The germline V and J ends were trimmed by 1 base and 3 bases, with 7 bases remaining between them. This TCR was recovered from a woman aged 40 to 50 in good health. Sequencing was done on a sample of central memory CD4+ T cells from blood. The chain is built from TRBV11-2 and TRBJ2-7; a weak D match, TRBD1 (5 bases). The CDR3 coding sequence is TGTGCCAGCAGCTTAGTCCAGGGCTACGAGCAGTACTTC. Translating gives CASSLVQGYEQYF.